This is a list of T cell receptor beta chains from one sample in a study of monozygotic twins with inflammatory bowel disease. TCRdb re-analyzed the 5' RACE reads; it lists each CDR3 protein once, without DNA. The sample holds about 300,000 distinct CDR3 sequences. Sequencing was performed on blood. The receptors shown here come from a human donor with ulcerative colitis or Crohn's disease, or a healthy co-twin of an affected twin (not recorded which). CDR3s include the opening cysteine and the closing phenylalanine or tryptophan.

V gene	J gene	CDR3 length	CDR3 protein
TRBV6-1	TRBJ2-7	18	CASSQTGQGALVRGEQYF
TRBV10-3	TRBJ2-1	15	CAISKLAEAYNEQFF
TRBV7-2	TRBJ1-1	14	CASSWGGGNTEAFF
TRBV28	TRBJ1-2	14	CASSETGTTNGYTF
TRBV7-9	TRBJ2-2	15	CASSLAPSNTGELFF
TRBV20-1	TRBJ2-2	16	CSAELPGLGGSGELFF
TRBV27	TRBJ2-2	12	CASSLGGDELFF
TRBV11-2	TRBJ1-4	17	CASSLDWLGTPNEKLFF
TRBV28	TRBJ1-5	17	CASSYRRVAGGQQPQHF
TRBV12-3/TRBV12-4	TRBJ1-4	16	CASRQGWSATNEKLFF
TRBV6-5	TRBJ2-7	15	CASSYSGTGVREQYF
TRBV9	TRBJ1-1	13	CASSAHGGTEAFF
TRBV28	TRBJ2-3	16	CASTPPRQGSTDTQYF
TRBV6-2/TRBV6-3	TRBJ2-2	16	CASSYFSGRNTGELFF
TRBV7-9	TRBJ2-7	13	CASSLEGFYEQYF